This entry concerns a single TCR beta chain. V trimming: 7 bases; J trimming: 1 base; junction bases outside the gene matches: 10. CDR1 LNHDA and CDR2 SQIVND come from the germline V gene (reference sequence). CDR3 size: 18 residues. The entry originates in a study of STAT5B mutations in CD4+ large granular lymphocyte leukemia. Assay used: immunoSEQ multiplex PCR; TCRdb lists only in-frame clones, some missing. The sample holds over 35,000 clones, about 81% seen once. This sequence joins TRBV19 and TRBJ2-1, with TRBD2 matching 13 bases. Sequencing was performed on CD4+ T cells from blood buffy coats. The clonotype was recovered from a human donor in good health. CDR3 sequence (DNA): TGTGCCAGTACCCTTAGGACTAGCGGGGGACCTTCCTACAATGAGCAGTTCTTC. Translating it yields CASTLRTSGGPSYNEQFF.